Below, 32 T cell receptor beta chains from the same sample are listed, as sequenced in a study of blood T cell repertoires in COVID-19. Using immunoSEQ multiplex PCR, the repertoire was profiled, and TCRdb retains in-frame clones only, with some absent. The sample has 100,000 to 150,000 clones; approximately 91% are singletons. The sequencing sample was made of peripheral blood. Receptor source: an elderly woman with acute or convalescent COVID-19.

The chain carries TRBV2 and TRBJ1-5; no clear D. CDR3 length: 13 amino acids. V dropped 6 bases and J dropped 9 bases, with 15 bases sitting between them. Germline CDR1 is SNHLY and CDR2 is FYNNEI. The CDR3 loop reads CASRDYLGMPQHF. The CDR3 region has the DNA TGTGCCAGCAGAGACTATTTAGGGATGCCCCAGCATTTT.

The rearrangement links TRBV27 to TRBJ1-2; maybe TRBD1 (6 bases). The V and J ends lost 4 bases and 3 bases respectively, with 18 bases between them. Germline V gives CDR1 MNHEY, CDR2 SMNVEV (reference sequence). The CDR3 has 16 amino acids. CDR3 protein: CASSSFSRGGDYGYTF. CDR3 bases: TGTGCCAGCAGTTCATTCAGTCGGGGGGGCGACTATGGCTACACCTTC.

V is TRBV10-3 and J is TRBJ1-2, with TRBD1 as a possible D gene (5 bases). V lost 4 bases and J lost 6, with 9 bases in between. Germline V CDR1 and CDR2: ENHRY, SYGVKD. The CDR3 spans 12 residues. The chain's CDR3 is CAISGQGHGYTF. The CDR3 nucleotides are TGTGCCATCAGTGGTCAGGGTCATGGCTACACCTTC.

Only one count was recorded for this clone. The chain joins TRBV27 to TRBJ1-5; 9 bases are shared with TRBD1. There are 16 residues in the CDR3. Germline V CDR1 and CDR2: MNHEY, SMNVEV (reference sequence). Trimming at V came to 3 bases and at J to 6 bases, leaving 9 bases not matched to a gene. The CDR3 nucleotides read TGTGCCAGCAGTTTCGGCTCACAGGGGGCGATTCAGCCCCAGCATTTT. It specifies CASSFGSQGAIQPQHF.

The J gene is TRBJ2-7, the V gene TRBV27; D not certain. Deletions cut 0 bases from V and 3 bases from J, with 15 bases between. The V gene's germline CDR1 is MNHEY and CDR2 SMNVEV (reference sequence). CDR3 length: 16 amino acids. CDR3 protein: CASSLSVSVLLYEQYF. The CDR3 nucleotides read TGTGCCAGCAGTTTATCGGTTTCAGTCCTTCTCTACGAGCAGTACTTC.

This clone was seen once. This chain uses TRBV9 with TRBJ2-5, with 12 nucleotides matching TRBD2. CDR3 length: 16 residues. Germline V CDR1 and CDR2: SGDLS, YYNGEE. V dropped 3 bases and J dropped 5; count of bases not matched to a gene: 8. The CDR3: CASSATSGRSLETQYF. CDR3 bases: TGTGCCAGCAGCGCCACTAGCGGGAGGAGTTTGGAGACCCAGTACTTC.

This clone has only a few counts. The V and J genes are TRBV3-1 (or the pseudogene TRBV3-2) and TRBJ1-3; a possible D gene is TRBD1 (6 bases). V was trimmed by 4 bases and J by 0 bases, leaving 13 bases between them. This CDR3 region has 16 residues. Germline V gene sequence: CDR1 LGHDT, CDR2 YNNKEL (reference sequence). CDR3 sequence (DNA): TGTGCCAGCAGCCTTGGCCAGGGGTCCTCTGGAAACACCATATATTTT. This sequence encodes CASSLGQGSSGNTIYF.

In this sample, this clone turned up once. This sequence joins TRBV11-2 and TRBJ1-3; D gene ambiguous. CDR3 length: 15 amino acids. Germline CDR1 is SGHAT and CDR2 is FQNNGV. V was pared by 5 bases and J by 0 bases, with 11 bases between. CDR3 bases: TGTGCCAGCAGCCTGTTGGGGAGCTCTGGAAACACCATATATTTT. Protein sequence: CASSLLGSSGNTIYF. The variable domain in full, with the rest retrieved from reference TRBV11-2 and TRBJ1-3, is EAGVAQSPRYKIIEKRQSVAFWCNPISGHATLYWYQQILGQGPKLLIQFQNNGVVDDSQLPKDRFSAERLKGVDSTLKIQPAKLEDSAVYLCASSLLGSSGNTIYFGEGSWLTVV.

The rearrangement links TRBV6-5 to TRBJ2-2; 9 bases are a match to TRBD2. Germline CDR1 reads MNHEY; CDR2 reads SVGAGI. CDR3 size: 15 residues. V gave up 8 bases and J gave up 0 bases; unmatched junction bases: 4. The CDR3 here is CASGLAGPNTGELFF. DNA of the CDR3: TGTGCCAGCGGGCTAGCGGGACCGAACACCGGGGAGCTGTTTTTT.

The chain carries TRBV27 and TRBJ1-2; tentatively, D is TRBD1 (5 bases). The germline V gene has CDR1 MNHEY and CDR2 SMNVEV (reference sequence). Trimming took off 3 bases at V and 2 bases at J, with 7 bases between the two ends. The CDR3 is 13 amino acids. The CDR3 reads CASSLTENYGYTF. The CDR3 DNA reads as TGTGCCAGCAGTTTGACAGAAAACTATGGCTACACCTTC.

The chain carries TRBV10-1 and TRBJ2-1, with TRBD2 matching 10 bases. The V gene's germline CDR1 is WNHNN and CDR2 SYGVQD (reference sequence). Losses at the gene ends were 3 bases for V and 4 bases for J; bases not matched to a gene: 0. This CDR3 comprises 14 residues. This chain's CDR3 is CASSELAGYNEQFF. The CDR3 nucleotides are TGCGCCAGCAGTGAACTAGCGGGATACAATGAGCAGTTCTTC.

This chain links TRBV7-3 with TRBJ2-7, with D perhaps TRBD1 (5 bases). Trimming took 4 bases from V and 4 from J, leaving 11 bases between them. From germline, CDR1 is SGHTA and CDR2 FQGTGA. CDR3 size: 13 residues. CDR3 sequence reads: CASSSFKGYEQYF. The CDR3 DNA sequence: TGTGCCAGCAGCTCGTTTAAGGGGTACGAGCAGTACTTC.

V and J are TRBV5-1 and TRBJ2-1; 8 positions match TRBD1. The V segment lost 4 bases and the J segment 2 bases; nucleotides outside the gene matches: 2. Germline CDR1 SGHRS, CDR2 YFSETQ. CDR3 size: 14 residues. In nucleotides, the CDR3 is TGCGCCAGCAGCGGGACAGGCCCCTACAATGAGCAGTTCTTC. Translating it yields CASSGTGPYNEQFF. Complete variable domain (other parts from reference TRBV5-1 and TRBJ2-1): KAGVTQTPRYLIKTRGQQVTLSCSPISGHRSVSWYQQTPGQGLQFLFEYFSETQRNKGNFPGRFSGRQFSNSRSEMNVSTLELGDSALYLCASSGTGPYNEQFFGPGTRLTVL.

V gene TRBV12-3 or TRBV12-4 combines with J gene TRBJ1-1; 7 nucleotides align to TRBD1. The length of the CDR3 is 13 residues. With V trimmed by 6 bases and J by 4 bases, 5 bases remained unmatched. Here the CDR3 reads CASSLTGTTEAFF. CDR3 nucleotide sequence: TGTGCCAGCAGCCTGACAGGGACCACTGAAGCTTTCTTT.

V is TRBV15 and J is TRBJ2-7; D may be TRBD1 (5 bases). Per the germline V gene, CDR1 is LNHNV and CDR2 is YYDKDF (reference sequence). The CDR3 spans 15 residues. Trimming took off 1 base at V and 1 base at J, with 11 bases between the two ends. CDR3 sequence reads: CATSRGRQGSYEQYF. In nucleotides, the CDR3 is TGTGCCACCAGCAGAGGACGGCAGGGTTCCTACGAGCAGTACTTC. The full variable domain, in which reference TRBV15 and TRBJ2-7 provide the parts outside the CDR3, is DAMVIQNPRYQVTQFGKPVTLSCSQTLNHNVMYWYQQKSSQAPKLLFHYYDKDFNNEADTPDNFQSRRPNTSFCFLDIRSPGLGDTAMYLCATSRGRQGSYEQYFGPGTRLTVT.

The genes are TRBV9 and TRBJ2-3; TRBD2 is a possible D gene (5 bases). Trimming pared 4 bases from V and 1 base from J, leaving 10 bases between. The CDR3 consists of 14 residues. Germline V lookup: CDR1 SGDLS, CDR2 YYNGEE. The CDR3 DNA follows: TGTGCCAGCAGCCCGCTGAGGGGCACAGATACGCAGTATTTT. This encodes CASSPLRGTDTQYF.

V and J are TRBV18 and TRBJ2-1; 9 bases align to TRBD2. The length of the CDR3 is 15 residues. Germline V CDR1 and CDR2: KGHSH, LQKENI. J gave up 3 bases and V 2 bases, and 2 bases lay outside the gene matches. CDR3 DNA: TGTGCCAGCTCACCAGCTAGCGGGATCTACAATGAGCAGTTCTTC. Translation gives CASSPASGIYNEQFF. The whole variable domain, remainder taken from reference TRBV18 and TRBJ2-1, is NAGVMQNPRHLVRRRGQEARLRCSPMKGHSHVYWYRQLPEEGLKFMVYLQKENIIDESGMPKERFSAEFPKEGPSILRIQQVVRGDSAAYFCASSPASGIYNEQFFGPGTRLTVL.

This clone was counted once. The chain couples TRBV9 to TRBJ1-6, with TRBD1 matching over 10 bases. The V segment lost 1 base and the J segment 10 bases; nucleotides outside the gene matches: 8. The length of the CDR3 is 16 residues. Germline CDR1 and CDR2: SGDLS and YYNGEE. This CDR3 reads CASSVTPGTGDSPLHF. The CDR3 DNA is TGTGCCAGCAGCGTAACCCCGGGGACAGGGGACTCACCCCTCCACTTT.

The gene calls are TRBV5-1 and TRBJ2-2; the match to TRBD1 covers 12 bases. The J segment lost 7 bases and the V segment lost 0 bases, leaving 4 bases of the junction unmatched. Germline CDR1 SGHRS, CDR2 YFSETQ. The CDR3 loop spans 16 amino acids. The CDR3 DNA follows: TGCGCCAGCAGCTTGGCCGGGACAGGGGGCGGCGGGGAGCTGTTTTTT. Translation gives CASSLAGTGGGGELFF. The whole variable domain, remainder taken from reference TRBV5-1 and TRBJ2-2, is KAGVTQTPRYLIKTRGQQVTLSCSPISGHRSVSWYQQTPGQGLQFLFEYFSETQRNKGNFPGRFSGRQFSNSRSEMNVSTLELGDSALYLCASSLAGTGGGGELFFGEGSRLTVL.

V usage is TRBV2 and J usage is TRBJ1-6; D is unresolved. The CDR3 spans 14 residues. Trimming shortened V by 0 bases and J by 10 bases, and 10 bases separated the two germline ends. CDR1 is SNHLY, CDR2 FYNNEI, per germline. In DNA form, the CDR3 reads TGTGCCAGCAGTGAAGCTGAGGGTAGATCACCCCTCCACTTT. It is translated as CASSEAEGRSPLHF.

V is TRBV5-4 and J is TRBJ2-7; 7 bases agree with TRBD2. The CDR3 totals 14 residues. From germline, CDR1 is SGHNT and CDR2 YYREEE (reference sequence). Trimming removed 4 bases from V and 3 bases from J; junction bases left unmatched: 7. The CDR3 is CASSPKAGDYEQYF. CDR3 DNA: TGTGCCAGCAGCCCGAAGGCGGGAGACTACGAGCAGTACTTC.

V gene TRBV19 combines with J gene TRBJ2-7; 7 bases agree with TRBD1. The germline CDR1 and CDR2 sequences are LNHDA and SQIVND (reference sequence). V lost 3 bases and J lost 6; bases outside the gene matches: 8. CDR3 size: 14 residues. CDR3 region: CASSIGTARGEQYF. The CDR3, as DNA: TGTGCCAGTAGTATCGGGACAGCGAGGGGCGAGCAGTACTTC.

This chain links TRBV18 with TRBJ1-1, with TRBD1 matching over 8 bases. The V gene end was trimmed by 2 bases and the J gene end by 0 bases; junction bases not matched to a gene: 8. Germline values: CDR1 KGHSH, CDR2 LQKENI. This CDR3 region has 17 residues. DNA of the CDR3: TGTGCCAGCTCACCAGGGCAGGGGGCCGTCATGAACACTGAAGCTTTCTTT. This gives the protein CASSPGQGAVMNTEAFF.

CDR3 coding DNA: TGTGCCAGCAGCCCGACCCAGCGGGAGTACAATGAGCAGTTCTTC. It codes for CASSPTQREYNEQFF. This chain joins TRBV4-2 and TRBJ2-1; 8 positions agree with TRBD2. The V and J ends lost 4 bases and 4 bases, in that order; junction bases with no gene match: 6. The germline V gene encodes CDR1 LGHNA and CDR2 YNFKEQ. The CDR3 spans 15 residues.

The chain carries TRBV11-2 and TRBJ1-3; D unclear. The germline gives CDR1 SGHAT, CDR2 FQNNGV. V was trimmed by 4 bases and J by 2 bases, leaving 6 bases between them. This CDR3 comprises 13 residues. The CDR3 loop is CASSSRAGNTIYF. CDR3 nucleotide sequence: TGTGCCAGCAGCTCCCGCGCTGGAAACACCATATATTTT. Using reference TRBV11-2 and TRBJ1-3 for the parts outside the CDR3, the full variable domain is EAGVAQSPRYKIIEKRQSVAFWCNPISGHATLYWYQQILGQGPKLLIQFQNNGVVDDSQLPKDRFSAERLKGVDSTLKIQPAKLEDSAVYLCASSSRAGNTIYFGEGSWLTVV.

J is TRBJ2-1 and V is TRBV9; D is ambiguous. From germline, CDR1 is SGDLS and CDR2 YYNGEE. This CDR3 has 11 amino acids. The germline V and J ends were trimmed by 0 bases and 9 bases, with 4 bases remaining between them. This CDR3 is CASSVGSEQFF. In DNA form, the CDR3 reads TGTGCCAGCAGCGTAGGTAGTGAGCAGTTCTTC.

Written as DNA, the CDR3 is TGTGCCAGCAGCTCCCACACCAAACAGGCGAACTATGGCTACACCTTC. It specifies CASSSHTKQANYGYTF. The J gene is TRBJ1-2, the V gene TRBV7-9, with D possibly matching TRBD1 (5 bases). V lost 4 bases and J 2 bases, leaving 17 bases between the germline ends. The germline V gene encodes CDR1 SEHNR and CDR2 FQNEAQ (reference sequence). This CDR3 comprises 16 residues.

The rearrangement joins TRBV4-1 to TRBJ1-6; 9 bases are a match to TRBD1. The V gene's germline CDR1 is MGHRA and CDR2 YSYEKL. J was trimmed by 3 bases and V by 3 bases; bases with no gene match: 6. The CDR3 extends over 17 amino acids. The CDR3 bases are TGCGCCAGCAGCCAGGCACAGGGGGCTAGCTATAATTCACCCCTCCACTTT. Translation gives CASSQAQGASYNSPLHF.

The V gene is TRBV12-3 or TRBV12-4, the J gene TRBJ1-2; no clear D. The CDR3 sequence is 11 residues long. V was trimmed by 2 bases and J by 4 bases, leaving 2 bases between them. CDR3 region: CASSLLYGYTF. CDR3 in DNA: TGTGCCAGCAGTTTACTCTATGGCTACACCTTC.

The rearrangement joins TRBV2 to TRBJ1-2; 11 bases fit TRBD1. The CDR3 runs to 13 residues. Unmatched junction bases numbered 0, after V lost 6 bases and J lost 3 bases. Germline values: CDR1 SNHLY, CDR2 FYNNEI. The CDR3 loop reads CASRGQGDYGYTF. In nucleotides, the CDR3 is TGTGCCAGCAGGGGACAGGGGGACTATGGCTACACCTTC.

The chain is built from TRBV7-9 and TRBJ1-6; D unresolved. This CDR3 region has 14 residues. From germline, CDR1 is SEHNR and CDR2 FQNEAQ (reference sequence). Trimming shortened V by 3 bases and J by 5 bases, and 8 bases separated the two germline ends. DNA of the CDR3: TGTGCCAGCAGCTTGCGAAGCCATAATTCACCCCTCCACTTT. Translating it yields CASSLRSHNSPLHF.

This clone was observed once. The gene calls are TRBV3-1 (or the pseudogene TRBV3-2) and TRBJ1-1; the D gene is possibly TRBD1 (6 bases). The CDR3 spans 15 residues. V gave up 4 bases and J gave up 3 bases, with 15 bases separating them. Germline V gene sequence: CDR1 LGHDT, CDR2 YNNKEL (reference sequence). The CDR3 sequence: CASSRKLDSYTEAFF. The CDR3 nucleotides are TGTGCCAGCAGCCGAAAACTGGACAGCTACACTGAAGCTTTCTTT.